These 28 T cell receptor beta chains were sequenced from one sample in a study of T cells in Graves' hyperthyroidism and ophthalmopathy. TCR beta CDR3 regions were amplified from RNA. A first-round RT-PCR of the TCR CDR3 used the HTBI primer set. TCRdb analysed the multiplex PCR reads with MiXCR anew, one entry per CDR3 protein. The data contain about 340,000 distinct CDR3 sequences, 15% to 20% of them seen just once; the ten biggest clones take up around 54%. Sequences were obtained from blood. The receptor set was obtained from a woman aged 50 to 65 with Graves' hyperthyroidism.

This clonotype was detected only a few times. The V and J genes are TRBV20-1 and TRBJ1-1; a weak D match, TRBD1 (5 bases). There are 15 residues in the CDR3. From germline, CDR1 is DFQATT and CDR2 SNEGSKA (reference sequence). Between the trimmed V and J ends, which lost 6 bases and 1 base, there was a span of 18 bases. Here the CDR3 DNA reads TGCAGTGCCCCCCGGGCGCAGGGAGGGAACACTGAAGCTTTCTTT. Translating gives CSAPRAQGGNTEAFF.

The rearrangement joins TRBV18 to TRBJ2-2; unclear D gene. This CDR3 has 14 amino acids. V shed 1 base and J shed 4 bases, with 7 bases lying between them. Germline V lookup: CDR1 KGHSH, CDR2 LQKENI. The CDR3 loop reads CASSPLSVTGELFF. Here the CDR3 DNA reads TGTGCCAGCTCACCACTGTCGGTCACCGGGGAGCTGTTTTTT.

The rearrangement uses TRBV5-1 and TRBJ2-7; 10 nucleotides agree with TRBD2. Per germline, CDR1 SGHRS and CDR2 YFSETQ. The length of the CDR3 is 17 residues. V was clipped by 0 bases and J by 3 bases; unmatched bases: 9. The CDR3 sequence: CASSLGSTRTSGYEQYF. CDR3 nucleotide sequence: TGCGCCAGCAGCTTGGGATCAACCAGGACTAGCGGCTACGAGCAGTACTTC. Looking up the rest from reference TRBV5-1 and TRBJ2-7 gives the full variable domain: KAGVTQTPRYLIKTRGQQVTLSCSPISGHRSVSWYQQTPGQGLQFLFEYFSETQRNKGNFPGRFSGRQFSNSRSEMNVSTLELGDSALYLCASSLGSTRTSGYEQYFGPGTRLTVT.

This clonotype turned up a few times. CDR3 region: CASSRTGGQETQYF. The CDR3 nucleotides are TGCGCCAGCAGCAGGACAGGGGGCCAAGAGACCCAGTACTTC. V is TRBV10-1 and J is TRBJ2-5, with 10 bases fitting TRBD1. The J segment lost 1 base and the V segment lost 6 bases, leaving 2 bases of the junction unmatched. Germline values: CDR1 WNHNN, CDR2 SYGVQD (reference sequence). The CDR3 is made up of 14 amino acids.

This chain joins TRBV12-3 or TRBV12-4 and TRBJ2-6, with D uncertain. V lost 1 base and J lost 0, with 10 bases in between. The CDR3 sequence is 17 residues long. The CDR3 DNA is TGTGCCAGCAGTTTAGGGATAACCCCCTCTGGGGCCAACGTCCTGACTTTC. It yields the protein CASSLGITPSGANVLTF.

This clonotype was picked up a small number of times. The chain uses TRBV6-2 or TRBV6-3 and TRBJ1-6; no clear D gene. Germline CDR1 MNHEY, CDR2 SVGEGT. V lost 6 bases to trimming and J lost 0 bases, with 12 bases between them. The CDR3 is 16 residues long. For the CDR3, the DNA is TGTGCCAGCAGCCGGACCTTGAGCTCCTATAATTCACCCCTCCACTTT. Translation: CASSRTLSSYNSPLHF.

This clonotype was counted between two and nine times. The V and J genes are TRBV3-1 and TRBJ2-7, with D uncertain. Trimming shortened V by 4 bases and J by 3 bases, and 22 bases separated the two germline ends. Germline values: CDR1 LGHDT, CDR2 YNNKEL (reference sequence). The CDR3 spans 17 residues. The chain's CDR3 is CASSRRAPPDFHYEQYF. As DNA, the CDR3 is TGTGCCAGCAGCCGACGGGCGCCTCCAGACTTCCACTACGAGCAGTACTTC.

The chain uses TRBV19 and TRBJ1-3; D might be TRBD1 (6 bases). V was clipped by 1 base and J by 0 bases, with 10 bases between them. The germline V gene encodes CDR1 LNHDA and CDR2 SQIVND (reference sequence). CDR3 size: 16 residues. Here the CDR3 DNA reads TGTGCCAGTAGTATAGGGACAGTGACCTCTGGAAACACCATATATTTT. This gives the protein CASSIGTVTSGNTIYF.

This clonotype has only a few counts. The V gene is TRBV6-2 or TRBV6-3, the J gene TRBJ2-3, with 8 positions matching TRBD2. V shed 2 bases and J 3 bases; nucleotides not matched to a gene: 4. This CDR3 comprises 15 residues. The V gene's germline CDR1 is MNHEY and CDR2 SVGEGT. The CDR3 DNA sequence: TGTGCCAGCAGTTACGGGACTAGGGATACAGATACGCAGTATTTT. It yields the protein CASSYGTRDTDTQYF.

This clonotype was detected ten times or more. J is TRBJ2-1 and V is TRBV12-3 or TRBV12-4; D gene ambiguous. Trimming cost V 5 bases and J 0 bases, with 8 bases left between them. The length of the CDR3 is 14 residues. The CDR3 sequence is CASSLPSSYNEQFF. DNA of the CDR3: TGTGCCAGCAGTCTCCCTAGCTCCTACAATGAGCAGTTCTTC.

This clonotype was detected ten times or more. The V call is TRBV30, the J call TRBJ1-1; D unresolved. This CDR3 region has 14 residues. The V and J ends lost 3 bases and 0 bases respectively, with 11 bases between them. Germline lookup yields CDR1 GTSNPN and CDR2 SVGIG (reference sequence). CDR3 sequence (DNA): TGTGCCTGGAGACTGACTGACATGAACACTGAAGCTTTCTTT. It translates to CAWRLTDMNTEAFF.

The rearrangement links TRBV6-6 to TRBJ1-2; a weak D match, TRBD1 (5 bases). The V end was cut by 2 bases, the J end by 4 bases, with 14 bases between. CDR3 size: 15 residues. Germline CDR1 MNHNY, CDR2 SVGAGI (reference sequence). The DNA for the CDR3 is TGTGCCAGCAGTTACACTGTGGGGCGCGGCTATGGCTACACCTTC. It yields the protein CASSYTVGRGYGYTF.

Remarks on this clonotype: It may be a read error: a sequence one base away is much more abundant. The chain recombines TRBV7-2 with TRBJ2-7, with 7 bases fitting TRBD1. The length of the CDR3 is 14 residues. Germline CDR1 reads SGHTA; CDR2 reads FQGNSA. The DNA for the CDR3 is TGTGCCAGCAGTATAAGACAGGGATCCTACAAGCAGTACTTC. Translation gives CASSIRQGSYKQYF.

The chain couples TRBV5-6 to TRBJ2-1; 9 bases agree with TRBD1. Per germline, CDR1 SGHDT and CDR2 YYEEEE. V gave up 3 bases and J gave up 7 bases; unmatched junction bases: 8. The CDR3 spans 15 residues. This CDR3 is CASSSDRGARNEQFF. CDR3 nucleotides: TGTGCCAGCAGCTCGGACAGGGGCGCTAGGAATGAGCAGTTCTTC.

This clonotype was picked up many times. The chain carries TRBV12-3 or TRBV12-4 and TRBJ2-5; D ambiguous. Trimming took 2 bases from V and 0 from J, leaving 4 bases between them. This CDR3 region has 13 residues. The CDR3 DNA is TGTGCCAGCAGTTTAAACGACCAAGAGACCCAGTACTTC. Its protein is CASSLNDQETQYF.

This clonotype was picked up many times. V is TRBV7-9 and J is TRBJ1-4; a weak D match, TRBD1 (5 bases). This CDR3 is 14 amino acids long. CDR1 and CDR2 from the germline V gene are SEHNR and FQNEAQ (reference sequence). V was trimmed by 1 base and J by 7 bases, leaving 10 bases between them. This CDR3 reads CASSLGSGREKLFF. CDR3 DNA sequence: TGTGCCAGCAGCTTAGGCTCAGGGCGTGAAAAACTGTTTTTT.

Ten or more counts support this clonotype. The V call is TRBV7-8, the J call TRBJ2-1; 7 nucleotides agree with TRBD2. This CDR3 is 15 amino acids long. Unmatched junction bases numbered 10, after V lost 2 bases and J lost 9 bases. Per the germline V gene, CDR1 is SGHVS and CDR2 is FQNEAQ. CDR3 bases: TGTGCCAGCAGCTTATCCAGCGGGGTTTTCTCTGAGCAGTTCTTC. It is translated as CASSLSSGVFSEQFF.

The chain uses TRBV20-1 and TRBJ1-1; TRBD1 agrees at 7 bases. The CDR3 spans 14 residues. The trim removed 0 bases at V and 6 bases at J, leaving 7 bases unmatched. From germline, CDR1 is DFQATT and CDR2 SNEGSKA (reference sequence). DNA of the CDR3: TGCAGTGCTAGAGATCCGGGACAGAGCGCTGAAGCTTTCTTT. Translation: CSARDPGQSAEAFF.

Only a few counts were recorded for this clonotype. This chain uses TRBV7-8 with TRBJ2-2, with D maybe TRBD2 (5 bases). CDR3 length equals 16 residues. The V gene lost 1 base and the J gene lost 3 bases, with 12 bases spanning the gap. CDR1 is SGHVS and CDR2 is FQNEAQ in the germline V gene. CDR3 DNA sequence: TGTGCCAGCAGCTTAGTGCCGGGGTCCTACACCGGGGAGCTGTTTTTT. Its translation: CASSLVPGSYTGELFF.

This clonotype appeared many times. The V call is TRBV20-1, the J call TRBJ2-1; TRBD2 matches at 14 bases. The CDR3 extends over 16 amino acids. Germline CDR1 reads DFQATT; CDR2 reads SNEGSKA (reference sequence). The trim removed 5 bases at V and 8 bases at J, leaving 11 bases unmatched. The CDR3 DNA follows: TGCAGTGCTGGCCGAACCGGGACTAGCGGGAGCGATGAGCAGTTCTTC. Amino acids: CSAGRTGTSGSDEQFF.

In its sample, this clonotype was seen many times. The gene calls are TRBV12-3 or TRBV12-4 and TRBJ1-5; D remains ambiguous. The CDR3 has 12 residues. V dropped 6 bases and J dropped 2 bases, with 5 bases sitting between them. The CDR3, as DNA: TGTGCCAGCAGGTCTGGCAATCAGCCCCAGCATTTT. Translating gives CASRSGNQPQHF.

The chain recombines TRBV6-2 or TRBV6-3 with TRBJ2-4; maybe TRBD2 (6 bases). V was cut by 6 bases and J by 8 bases, with 17 bases left in between. Germline CDR1 and CDR2: MNHEY and SVGEGT. The length of the CDR3 is 14 residues. CDR3 DNA: TGTGCCAGCAGACTAACGGCGGGCGGGGACATTCAGTACTTC. Its translation: CASRLTAGGDIQYF.

This clonotype was recorded a few times. This chain joins TRBV24-1 and TRBJ1-2; 9 positions match TRBD1. The length of the CDR3 is 14 residues. Germline V gives CDR1 KGHDR, CDR2 SFDVKD. V was pared by 9 bases and J by 8 bases, with 12 bases of the junction left unmatched. The CDR3 nucleotides are TGTGCCACCGCGCATTACAGGGGGCGAGTAGGCTACACCTTC. This gives the protein CATAHYRGRVGYTF.

The V gene is TRBV12-3 or TRBV12-4, the J gene TRBJ1-4, with TRBD1 matching over 8 bases. CDR3 size: 14 residues. V was clipped by 6 bases and J by 7 bases; unmatched bases: 7. The CDR3 reads CASRRQGKFEKLFF. The DNA for the CDR3 is TGTGCCAGCAGAAGACAGGGGAAGTTTGAAAAACTGTTTTTT.

In this sample, this clonotype turned up many times. The CDR3 nucleotides are TGCAGCTTGGGGGATTCTAGCACAGATACGCAGTATTTT. It encodes CSLGDSSTDTQYF. The chain has TRBV29-1 and TRBJ2-3; D tentatively reads TRBD1 or TRBD2 (5 bases each). The CDR3 runs 13 residues. The V and J ends lost 8 bases and 0 bases respectively, with 12 bases between them. The germline gives CDR1 SQVTM, CDR2 ANQGSEA.

This clonotype was seen at least ten times. This chain links TRBV4-1 with TRBJ2-5; tentatively, D is TRBD2 (6 bases). CDR1 and CDR2 (germline): MGHRA, YSYEKL. V was trimmed by 1 base and J by 4 bases, leaving 10 bases between them. There are 14 residues in the CDR3. CDR3 region: CASSQVRGIETQYF. DNA for the CDR3: TGCGCCAGCAGCCAAGTCCGCGGGATAGAGACCCAGTACTTC.

The rearrangement uses TRBV19 and TRBJ2-5, with D possibly matching TRBD2 (6 bases). This CDR3 region has 13 residues. The germline V gene has CDR1 LNHDA and CDR2 SQIVND (reference sequence). The V and J ends lost 4 bases and 5 bases respectively, with 11 bases between them. Here the CDR3 DNA reads TGTGCCAGTAGTACCGTAGCGGCTGAGACCCAGTACTTC. Protein sequence: CASSTVAAETQYF.

This clonotype was counted ten times or more. The rearrangement uses TRBV5-1 and TRBJ1-2, with a weak D call TRBD1 (5 bases). V lost 4 bases, J lost 1 base, and 17 bases lay in between. The germline V gene encodes CDR1 SGHRS and CDR2 YFSETQ. The CDR3 is 16 amino acids. DNA for the CDR3: TGCGCCAGCAGCCACTCTAGACAGTTGGATAACTATGGCTACACCTTC. Translation: CASSHSRQLDNYGYTF.